This T cell receptor (beta chain) originates from a study of CD8 T cells in Susac syndrome (dated by TCRdb to between 2018 and 2020). With respect to the entire study: Of the Susac syndrome patients who were sequenced, 5 or 6 had clinically active disease and eight were in clinical remission. At the time of blood withdrawal, Susac syndrome patients were either therapy-naive, taking corticosteroids (with some also receiving IVIg), or on IVIg alone. Whether CD8+ T cell activation and differentiation in Susac syndrome was antigen driven was tested using repertoire sequencing. Study-wide findings and limitations: The number of individuals in the TCR sequencing and HLA analysis was acknowledged as relatively small. The CD4+ T cell repertoire of patients with Susac syndrome showed no detectable clonal expansion.

RNA was extracted using the RNeasy kit, and about 0.45 to 1 ug of the RNA was reverse transcribed with random hexamers. TCR beta CDR3 regions were amplified with the immunoSEQ multiplex PCR assay covering 54 Vbeta and 13 Jbeta segments. PCR amplification bias was corrected by using a synthetic template baseline for primer optimization and computational correction. Per the original workflow: Reads were annotated to V, D and J genes according to IMGT and were analyzed with immunoSEQ Analyzer, with only productive sequences retained. To calculate clonality, Shannon entropy was normalized by log2 of the number of productive unique sequences and then subtracted from one. Public and private clones were assessed among the 100 most prevalent clones of each patient and control. Susac-specific clones were defined as absent from healthy and MS cohorts, roughly 1,100 published viral clones and other ImmuneACCESS disease sequences. Clones were called with MiXCR by TCRdb after fastp trimmed the public reads at Q25, and only in-frame beta chains were retained. Every entry covers one CDR3 protein and lists the most common genes and DNA from its rows. These V and J calls derive from TCRdb rather than the authors' analysis. For this sample the table gives 77,000 or so distinct CDR3 sequences, of which around 93% were detected only once. The ten largest clones add up to 0.52% of the sample.

This clonotype has just one count. No antigen is known for it. No much larger clone is present one base from it, and per-base qualities are unavailable. Weak support is all one read offers. Based on the germline V gene (reference sequence), the CDR1 and CDR2 sequences are MNHEY and SMNVEV. From the cysteine up to the phenylalanine, the CDR3 has a length of 16 residues. Of the read, only the CDR3 DNA is kept; its 48 bases are in frame from base 1. Compared with germline, V lacks 7 bases and J lacks 4 bases; bases without a gene match: 12. Peripheral blood CD8+ and CD4+ T cells from healthy donors, Susac syndrome patients and multiple sclerosis patients were profiled by high-throughput TCR beta sequencing. The Susac syndrome patients fulfilled recently defined diagnostic criteria for definite or probable disease. Bulk CD8+ and CD4+ T cells were purified by magnetic negative isolation, while CD8+ TEMRA cells were enriched using FACS. Blood was collected in EDTA tubes and processed within 24 hours, with PBMCs isolated through density gradient centrifugation. PBMCs intended for TCR sequencing were frozen in liquid nitrogen and were later thawed in a 37 degrees C water bath. The sorted or isolated CD4+, CD8+ and CD8+ TEMRA cells reached a purity of at least 90%.

The rearrangement combines TRBV27 with TRBJ2-7, with 11 middle bases fitting TRBD1. The receptor was isolated from a human donor with Susac syndrome. Sample: CD4+ T cells from PBMCs. This receptor carries the CDR3 CASTPLGTGGRYEQYF. The DNA reads TGTGCCAGCACCCCTTTAGGGACAGGGGGTAGGTACGAGCAGTACTTC.